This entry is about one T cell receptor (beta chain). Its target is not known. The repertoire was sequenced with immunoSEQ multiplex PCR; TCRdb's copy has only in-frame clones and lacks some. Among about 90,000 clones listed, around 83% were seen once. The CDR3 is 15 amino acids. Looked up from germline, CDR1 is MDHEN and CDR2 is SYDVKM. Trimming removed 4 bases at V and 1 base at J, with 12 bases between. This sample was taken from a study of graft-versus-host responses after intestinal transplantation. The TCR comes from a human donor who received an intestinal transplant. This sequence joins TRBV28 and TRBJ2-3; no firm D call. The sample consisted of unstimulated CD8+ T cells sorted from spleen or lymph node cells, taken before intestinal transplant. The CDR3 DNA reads TGTGCCAGCAGTTCCCCCCCGTGGGGCACAGATACGCAGTATTTT. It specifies CASSSPPWGTDTQYF.